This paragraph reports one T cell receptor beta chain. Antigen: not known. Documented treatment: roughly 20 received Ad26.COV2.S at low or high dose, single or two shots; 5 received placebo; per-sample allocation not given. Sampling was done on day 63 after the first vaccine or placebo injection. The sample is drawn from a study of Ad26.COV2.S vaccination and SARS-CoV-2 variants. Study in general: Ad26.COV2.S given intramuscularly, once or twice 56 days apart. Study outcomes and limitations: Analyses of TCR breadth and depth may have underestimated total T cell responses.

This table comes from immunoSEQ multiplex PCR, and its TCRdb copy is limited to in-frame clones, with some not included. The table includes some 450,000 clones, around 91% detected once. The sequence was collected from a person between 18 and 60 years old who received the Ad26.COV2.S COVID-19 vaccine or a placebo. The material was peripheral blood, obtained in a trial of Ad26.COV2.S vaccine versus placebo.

The CDR3 DNA reads TGTGCCAGCAGTGAATGGGGGCTGAACACTGAAGCTTTCTTT. This gives the protein CASSEWGLNTEAFF. The rearrangement links TRBV2 to TRBJ1-1; perhaps TRBD1 as D (6 bases). In germline, CDR1 is SNHLY, CDR2 FYNNEI. The CDR3 covers 14 residues. Deletions cut 2 bases from V and 0 bases from J, with 7 bases between.